The 29 T cell receptor beta chains in this list originate from one sample, sequenced in a study of glioma-infiltrating T cells after dendritic cell vaccination. The time point denotes: after dendritic cell vaccination, including at tumor progression/relapse. Method: immunoSEQ multiplex PCR; TCRdb's copy keeps in-frame clones and lacks some. The sample has under 130,000 clones, around 87% seen once. This sample comprised blood, obtained after dendritic cell vaccination. The receptors shown here come from a human donor with glioblastoma.

The chain links TRBV30 to TRBJ2-3, with D maybe TRBD2 (5 bases). This CDR3 is built from 14 residues. V was pared by 2 bases and J by 8 bases, with 17 bases between. Germline-derived CDR1 and CDR2 are GTSNPN and SVGIG (reference sequence). CDR3 loop: CAWSIRTGKATQYF. CDR3 nucleotide sequence: TGTGCCTGGAGTATCCGGACGGGGAAGGCTACGCAGTATTTT.

This sequence joins TRBV18 and TRBJ1-1, with TRBD1 matching 7 bases. Germline CDR1 and CDR2: KGHSH and LQKENI. V lost 8 bases, J lost 3 bases, and 15 bases stayed unmatched. The CDR3 spans 16 residues. The CDR3, as DNA: TGTGCCAGCCGCCCCGGTAACAGGGGCGTCGACACTGAAGCTTTCTTT. Its protein product is CASRPGNRGVDTEAFF.

The rearrangement joins TRBV5-6 to TRBJ1-5; TRBD1 agrees at 7 bases. CDR3 length: 16 residues. Losses at the gene ends were 4 bases for V and 3 bases for J; bases not matched to a gene: 10. Germline CDR1 reads SGHDT; CDR2 reads YYEEEE. The CDR3 spells CASSTTGELVNQPQHF. In nucleotides, the CDR3 is TGTGCCAGCAGCACTACAGGGGAGTTGGTCAATCAGCCCCAGCATTTT.

Here the CDR3 DNA reads TGTGCCAGCTCACCGTACAGTGGCGATGAGCAGTTCTTC. It specifies CASSPYSGDEQFF. The chain has TRBV18 and TRBJ2-1; D remains unclear. This CDR3 comprises 13 residues. V shed 3 bases and J shed 8 bases, with 11 bases lying between them. Germline V gives CDR1 KGHSH, CDR2 LQKENI.

The chain employs TRBV5-1 and TRBJ2-7; the match to TRBD1 covers 9 bases. The CDR3 spans 14 residues. With V trimmed by 5 bases and J by 0 bases, 3 bases remained unmatched. Germline CDR1 is SGHRS and CDR2 is YFSETQ. This CDR3 is CASSTTGGSYEQYF. The CDR3, as DNA: TGCGCCAGCAGTACGACAGGGGGCTCCTACGAGCAGTACTTC.

The V gene is TRBV5-1, the J gene TRBJ2-5; D might be TRBD2 (6 bases). With the DNA end fitting TRBJ2-7 better, the J assignment may be wrong. The CDR3 has 14 amino acids. Germline CDR1 SGHRS, CDR2 YFSETQ. CDR3 nucleotides: TGCGCCAGCACCATCACGAGCGGACTACACGAGCAGTACTTC. Its translation: CASTITSGLHEQYF.

The chain couples TRBV6-5 to TRBJ2-7; TRBD2 matches 11 bases. The J segment lost 7 bases and the V segment lost 4 bases, leaving 3 bases of the junction unmatched. Germline V CDR1 and CDR2: MNHEY, SVGAGI. This CDR3 is built from 13 residues. CDR3 DNA sequence: TGTGCCAGCAGTTCCTGGACTAGCGGGGAGCAGTACTTC. Protein product: CASSSWTSGEQYF.

This chain uses TRBV19 with TRBJ2-5, with D perhaps matching TRBD1 (5 bases). V lost 6 bases, J lost 4 bases, and 18 bases lay in between. CDR3 length: 15 amino acids. Germline-derived CDR1 and CDR2 are LNHDA and SQIVND (reference sequence). The CDR3 is CASSASSGWGETQYF. As DNA, the CDR3 is TGTGCCAGTAGCGCCTCCTCAGGGTGGGGAGAGACCCAGTACTTC. The variable domain in full, with the rest retrieved from reference TRBV19 and TRBJ2-5, is DGGITQSPKYLFRKEGQNVTLSCEQNLNHDAMYWYRQDPGQGLRLIYYSQIVNDFQKGDIAEGYSVSREKKESFPLTVTSAQKNPTAFYLCASSASSGWGETQYFGPGTRLLVL.

This rearrangement joins TRBV18 to TRBJ1-2; D is possibly TRBD1 (6 bases). The CDR3 has 13 residues. V was clipped by 1 base and J by 6 bases, with 9 bases between them. Germline V gene data show CDR1 as KGHSH and CDR2 as LQKENI. In DNA, the CDR3 is TGTGCCAGCTCACCACAACAGGGAGATGGCTACACCTTC. Its translation: CASSPQQGDGYTF.

The chain uses TRBV25-1 and TRBJ1-6, with 7 bases identical to TRBD1. The CDR3 is 14 residues long. Germline V lookup: CDR1 MGHDK, CDR2 SYGVNS. J lost 4 bases, V lost 6 bases, and 3 bases had no gene match. CDR3 nucleotides: TGTGCCAGCAGCCGGGACAGTTATAATTCACCCCTCCACTTT. Translated, it gives CASSRDSYNSPLHF.

The chain employs TRBV5-4 and TRBJ1-5; 7 bases map to TRBD1. Trimming cost V 1 base and J 4 bases; bases outside gene matches: 5. The CDR3 runs 15 residues. Looked up from germline, CDR1 is SGHNT and CDR2 is YYREEE (reference sequence). The CDR3 here is CASSLMGDSNQPQHF. The CDR3 bases are TGTGCCAGCAGCTTGATGGGGGACAGTAATCAGCCCCAGCATTTT.

CDR3 region: CASSAGTDSNQPQHF. The CDR3 DNA sequence: TGTGCCAGCAGCGCCGGGACAGATAGCAATCAGCCCCAGCATTTT. V gene TRBV9 combines with J gene TRBJ1-5; TRBD1 matches 7 bases. With V trimmed by 3 bases and J by 0 bases, 3 bases remained unmatched. The CDR3 spans 15 residues. Germline values: CDR1 SGDLS, CDR2 YYNGEE.

This clone was counted a few times. The gene calls are TRBV29-1 and TRBJ2-1, with a tentative D call TRBD1 (6 bases). The CDR3 is 13 amino acids. V gave up 6 bases and J gave up 7 bases, with 16 bases separating them. Per the germline V gene, CDR1 is SQVTM and CDR2 is ANQGSEA. The DNA of the CDR3 is TGCAGCGTAGCCGCGTTACAGGGAAATGAGCAGTTCTTC. This gives the protein CSVAALQGNEQFF.

The chain couples TRBV5-6 to TRBJ1-4; 7 nucleotides agree with TRBD1. The CDR3 has 15 residues. CDR1 and CDR2 from the germline V gene are SGHDT and YYEEEE. J gave up 11 bases and V 2 bases, and 12 bases lay outside the gene matches. CDR3 coding DNA: TGTGCCAGCAGCTTAATGCAGGGGGGTTGGGGGAAACTGTTTTTT. Its translation: CASSLMQGGWGKLFF.

V usage is TRBV11-3 and J usage is TRBJ2-3, with D possibly matching TRBD2 (5 bases). In germline, CDR1 is SGHNT, CDR2 YENEEA. CDR3 length equals 15 residues. V was trimmed by 2 bases and J by 0 bases, leaving 9 bases between them. The CDR3 protein is CASSLLPGSTDTQYF. The CDR3 nucleotides read TGTGCCAGCAGCTTACTTCCGGGAAGCACAGATACGCAGTATTTT.

This chain uses TRBV19 with TRBJ1-2; the D is unclear. This CDR3 region has 16 residues. Per germline, CDR1 LNHDA and CDR2 SQIVND (reference sequence). Trimming left V 1 base short and J 7 bases short, with 19 bases between. CDR3 residues: CASSIVSTDSTSGYTF. DNA of the CDR3: TGTGCCAGTAGTATAGTTTCCACAGATTCTACCTCTGGCTACACCTTC.

V is TRBV5-1 and J is TRBJ2-7, with 7 bases fitting TRBD2. The CDR3 loop spans 15 amino acids. The germline CDR1 and CDR2 sequences are SGHRS and YFSETQ. V was pared by 0 bases and J by 1 base, with 4 bases of the junction left unmatched. CDR3 residues: CASSLVRGLSYEQYF. The CDR3 coding sequence is TGCGCCAGCAGCTTGGTGCGGGGGTTATCCTACGAGCAGTACTTC. The variable domain in full, with the rest retrieved from reference TRBV5-1 and TRBJ2-7, is KAGVTQTPRYLIKTRGQQVTLSCSPISGHRSVSWYQQTPGQGLQFLFEYFSETQRNKGNFPGRFSGRQFSNSRSEMNVSTLELGDSALYLCASSLVRGLSYEQYFGPGTRLTVT.

This chain links TRBV30 with TRBJ1-3; D unclear. The CDR3 has 16 residues. Trimming shortened V by 3 bases and J by 0 bases, and 15 bases separated the two germline ends. Looked up from germline, CDR1 is GTSNPN and CDR2 is SVGIG (reference sequence). The CDR3 is CAWRAWAPSSGNTIYF. In DNA form, the CDR3 reads TGTGCCTGGAGGGCATGGGCACCGAGCTCTGGAAACACCATATATTTT.

The rearrangement joins TRBV6-5 to TRBJ2-7; D gene ambiguous. Germline values: CDR1 MNHEY, CDR2 SVGAGI. The CDR3 spans 14 residues. V lost 5 bases, J lost 0 bases, and 11 bases lay in between. CDR3 residues: CASSEAESSYEQYF. The CDR3 DNA reads TGTGCCAGCAGTGAGGCCGAGAGCTCCTACGAGCAGTACTTC.

This sequence joins TRBV7-5 and TRBJ2-5; the table's TRBD2 call for D was not verified on the DNA. TRBV7-5 is described as a pseudogene. This CDR3 has 18 residues. CDR3 protein: CARSLAPVIAGDWETQYF. The CDR3 nucleotides are TGTGCCAGAAGCTTAGCTCCCGTGATAGCGGGGGATTGGGAGACCCAGTACTTC.

This chain uses TRBV5-4 with TRBJ2-1, with a tentative D call TRBD2 (7 bases). Germline V gene data show CDR1 as SGHNT and CDR2 as YYREEE (reference sequence). There are 18 residues in the CDR3. The V end was cut by 3 bases, the J end by 0 bases, with 19 bases between. The CDR3 DNA follows: TGTGCCAGCAGCTCACCACCTGGGGGCGGGGGCTCCTACAATGAGCAGTTCTTC. Translated, it gives CASSSPPGGGGSYNEQFF.

This clone was seen a single time. This chain connects TRBV29-1 to TRBJ1-2; TRBD1 is a possible D gene (6 bases). V lost 7 bases and J lost 8, with 17 bases in between. The CDR3 is made up of 12 amino acids. Germline CDR1 SQVTM, CDR2 ANQGSEA. The DNA for the CDR3 is TGCAGCGCCGGCGAACAGGGAAGCGGCTACACCTTC. Protein product: CSAGEQGSGYTF.

The genes are TRBV5-1 and TRBJ2-3; TRBD2 is a possible D gene (6 bases). V dropped 4 bases and J dropped 0 bases, with 15 bases sitting between them. This CDR3 spans 16 amino acids. Germline assignment: CDR1 SGHRS and CDR2 YFSETQ. The CDR3 nucleotides are TGCGCCAGCAGCCCTGCTAGCGTGAGGAGCACAGATACGCAGTATTTT. Encoded protein: CASSPASVRSTDTQYF.

The chain combines TRBV2 with TRBJ1-1, with TRBD1 identical over 7 bases. The CDR3 is 13 amino acids. V was pared by 7 bases and J by 5 bases, with 7 bases of the junction left unmatched. CDR1 SNHLY and CDR2 FYNNEI come from the germline V gene. CDR3 DNA: TGTGCCAGCAATAACAGGGGTGTGACTGAAGCTTTCTTT. Translating it yields CASNNRGVTEAFF.

The rearrangement uses TRBV5-1 and TRBJ2-7; TRBD2 agrees at 12 bases. From germline, CDR1 is SGHRS and CDR2 YFSETQ. This CDR3 has 15 residues. Trimming at V came to 5 bases and at J to 1 base, leaving 4 bases not matched to a gene. The CDR3 here is CASRPTSGSSYEQYF. The CDR3 DNA reads TGCGCCAGCAGACCGACTAGCGGGAGTTCCTACGAGCAGTACTTC.

The chain has TRBV10-3 and TRBJ2-4, with a possible D match to TRBD2 (6 bases). The V gene lost 8 bases and the J gene lost 5 bases, with 13 bases spanning the gap. CDR1 is ENHRY, CDR2 SYGVKD, per germline. CDR3 size: 13 residues. CDR3 sequence: CAISPGAENIQYF. The DNA of the CDR3 is TGTGCCATCTCCCCGGGAGCAGAAAACATTCAGTACTTC.

DNA for the CDR3: TGTGCCAGCAGGGGGGGCTACGAGCAGTACTTC. Protein product: CASRGGYEQYF. This rearrangement joins TRBV6-1 to TRBJ2-7; D might be TRBD2 (6 bases). The germline CDR1 and CDR2 sequences are MNHNS and SASEGT. The CDR3 loop spans 11 amino acids. V was clipped by 6 bases and J by 3 bases, with 6 bases between them.

This clone came up a few times. The V call is TRBV6-5, the J call TRBJ1-2, with D unclear. Germline values: CDR1 MNHEY, CDR2 SVGAGI. CDR3 length: 14 amino acids. V lost 5 bases and J lost 5, with 15 bases in between. CDR3 region: CASSPESTPYGYTF. The CDR3 DNA reads as TGTGCCAGCAGTCCCGAAAGCACCCCTTATGGCTACACCTTC.

This chain uses TRBV2 with TRBJ2-2; TRBD1 aligns across 10 bases. This CDR3 spans 14 amino acids. CDR1 and CDR2 from the germline V gene are SNHLY and FYNNEI. V lost 7 bases to trimming and J lost 5 bases; unmatched junction nucleotides: 4. CDR3 in amino acids: CASNLDRGTGELFF. Here the CDR3 DNA reads TGTGCCAGCAACCTGGACAGGGGGACCGGGGAGCTGTTTTTT.